These T cell receptor beta chains were read from a single sample in a study of T cell changes during pregnancy in multiple sclerosis. Generated by immunoSEQ multiplex PCR, the TCRdb table keeps only in-frame clones and is missing some. The data show approximately 69,000 clones, 91% seen once. The input for sequencing was CD4+ T cells from peripheral blood mononuclear cells, taken in the third trimester of pregnancy. These receptors all stem from a female donor in good health, enrolled as a control in a pregnancy study. The CDR3 runs from the conserved cysteine through the conserved F or W. D genes are given only for firm matches. Part of the rows lack a size; the others show once, few, many or a class for expanded clones.

TRBD1	.	TRBV11-3	TRBJ1-3	CASSERQGATGNTIYF	TGTGCCAGCAGCGAGAGACAGGGGGCAACTGGAAACACCATATATTTT
.	.	TRBV29-1	TRBJ1-6	CSVAYGHVNSPLHF	TGCAGCGTTGCCTACGGACACGTTAATTCACCCCTCCACTTT
.	.	TRBV7-8	TRBJ2-1	CASSYRREFYNEQFF	TGTGCCAGCAGCTACCGACGGGAATTCTACAATGAGCAGTTCTTC
.	.	TRBV5-1	TRBJ2-1	CASSLQGVGKNEQFF	TGCGCCAGCAGCTTGCAGGGTGTGGGGAAAAATGAGCAGTTCTTC
TRBD1	.	TRBV5-1	TRBJ2-2	CASTPGRTGITGELFF	TGCGCCAGCACCCCTGGTAGGACAGGGATTACCGGGGAGCTGTTTTTT
.	.	TRBV30	TRBJ1-2	CAWRQIYYGYTF	TGTGCCTGGAGACAGATCTACTATGGCTACACCTTC
.	.	TRBV19	TRBJ1-2	CASSMTVQMGYTF	TGTGCCAGTAGTATGACAGTTCAGATGGGCTACACCTTC
.	.	TRBV7-9	TRBJ2-1	CASSPGSPGEQFF	TGTGCCAGCAGCCCCGGGTCCCCGGGTGAGCAGTTCTTC
.	.	TRBV6-6	TRBJ2-7	CASSYSGDVPYEQYF	TGTGCCAGCAGTTACTCGGGAGACGTTCCCTACGAGCAGTACTTC
.	.	TRBV30	TRBJ2-5	CAWSHGTIWVETQYF	TGTGCCTGGAGTCACGGGACAATTTGGGTAGAGACCCAGTACTTC
.	.	TRBV4-1	TRBJ2-5	CASSQDYKRETQYF	TGCGCCAGCAGCCAAGATTATAAGCGAGAGACCCAGTACTTC
.	.	TRBV5-6	TRBJ2-1	CASSLTGHEQFF	TGTGCCAGCAGCTTGACTGGGCATGAGCAGTTCTTC
.	.	TRBV19	TRBJ1-5	CASSISRGGNQPQHF	TGTGCCAGTAGTATTAGCAGGGGCGGGAATCAGCCCCAGCATTTT
TRBD2	.	TRBV6-1	TRBJ2-5	CASRLAGEQETQYF	TGTGCCAGCAGACTAGCGGGGGAACAAGAGACCCAGTACTTC
TRBD1	.	TRBV11-1	TRBJ2-7	CASSPVPTGGEQYF	TGTGCCAGCAGCCCAGTCCCCACAGGGGGCGAGCAGTACTTC
TRBD1	.	TRBV30	TRBJ1-3	CAWRGDRGSGNTIYF	TGTGCCTGGAGGGGGGACAGGGGCTCTGGAAACACCATATATTTT
TRBD2	.	TRBV18	TRBJ2-1	CASSPGLAGIYNEQFF	TGTGCCAGCTCACCGGGACTAGCGGGGATCTACAATGAGCAGTTCTTC
.	.	TRBV4-2	TRBJ2-1	CASSQAGQNNNEQFF	TGTGCCAGCAGCCAAGCTGGACAGAACAACAATGAGCAGTTCTTC
.	.	TRBV19	TRBJ1-2	CASSMSATANYGYTF	TGTGCCAGTAGTATGAGCGCGACAGCAAACTATGGCTACACCTTC
TRBD2	.	TRBV5-1	TRBJ2-3	CASSLGASGGVVTDTQYF	TGCGCCAGCAGCTTGGGTGCTAGCGGGGGTGTGGTCACAGATACGCAGTATTTT
.	.	TRBV2	TRBJ1-4	CASNEGANEKLFF	TGTGCCAGCAACGAAGGGGCTAATGAAAAACTGTTTTTT
.	.	TRBV7-8	TRBJ2-2	CASSPGLANTGELFF	TGTGCCAGCAGCCCGGGACTTGCGAACACCGGGGAGCTGTTTTTT
.	once	TRBV9	TRBJ1-6	CASSVVPSTLEGNSPLHF	TGTGCCAGCAGCGTAGTCCCCTCTACACTGGAGGGGAATTCACCCCTCCACTTT
.	few	TRBV5-8	TRBJ1-2	CASSLDTNYGYTF	TGTGCCAGCAGCTTGGACACCAACTATGGCTACACCTTC
TRBD2	.	TRBV5-4	TRBJ2-7	CASSLGGVGFEQYF	TGTGCCAGCAGCCTCGGGGGGGTCGGGTTCGAGCAGTACTTC
TRBD2	once	TRBV5-1	TRBJ2-3	CASSLGTSSDTQYF	TGCGCCAGCAGCCTGGGGACTAGCTCAGATACGCAGTATTTT
.	.	TRBV28	TRBJ1-4	CASNSNNEKLFF	TGTGCCAGTAACAGTAATAATGAAAAACTGTTTTTT
.	.	TRBV7-2	TRBJ1-2	CASSRQGSNYGYTF	TGTGCCAGCAGTCGGCAGGGATCCAATTATGGCTACACCTTC
TRBD1	.	TRBV4-3	TRBJ2-3	CASSQETGAFTDTQYF	TGCGCCAGCAGCCAAGAAACAGGGGCGTTCACAGATACGCAGTATTTT
.	.	TRBV7-2	TRBJ1-2	CASSPTLSLVNYGYTF	TGTGCCAGCAGCCCAACCCTATCCCTTGTTAACTATGGCTACACCTTC
TRBD1	.	TRBV18	TRBJ1-1	CASSPDRSTEAFF	TGTGCCAGCTCGCCGGACAGGAGCACTGAAGCTTTCTTT
TRBD1	.	TRBV6-5	TRBJ1-2	CASSRDRGWYGYTF	TGTGCCAGCAGTAGGGACAGGGGGTGGTATGGCTACACCTTC
TRBD1	.	TRBV4-1	TRBJ1-1	CASRLFGTGNTEAFF	TGCGCCAGCAGACTGTTCGGGACAGGGAACACTGAAGCTTTCTTT
TRBD1	.	TRBV5-1	TRBJ2-2	CASRLTGVPGTGELFF	TGCGCCAGCAGGCTAACAGGGGTTCCTGGCACCGGGGAGCTGTTTTTT
.	.	TRBV23-1	TRBJ1-2	CASSRGTLFYGYTF	TGCGCCAGCAGTCGGGGCACCTTATTCTATGGCTACACCTTC
TRBD2	.	TRBV6-1	TRBJ2-1	CASSEALNPSGGTNEQFF	TGTGCCAGCAGTGAAGCGCTAAACCCTAGCGGGGGGACAAATGAGCAGTTCTTC
.	.	TRBV11-2	TRBJ1-2	CASSLVGQTYGYTF	TGTGCCAGCAGCTTAGTTGGACAGACATATGGCTACACCTTC
.	.	TRBV19	TRBJ1-1	CATDIGGERTEAFF	TGTGCCACTGATATAGGGGGTGAGCGCACTGAAGCTTTCTTT
TRBD1	once	TRBV7-3	TRBJ2-1	CASSLTGVFGQEQFF	TGTGCCAGCAGCTTGACAGGGGTGTTCGGTCAGGAGCAGTTCTTC
.	.	TRBV9	TRBJ2-1	CASSTQTGNNEQFF	TGTGCCAGCAGCACCCAAACAGGGAACAATGAGCAGTTCTTC
.	.	TRBV7-2	TRBJ1-1	CASRRSPEAFF	TGTGCCAGCAGGCGAAGTCCGGAAGCTTTCTTT
.	.	TRBV29-1	TRBJ1-2	CSVGSAGGYGYTF	TGCAGCGTTGGGTCGGCGGGGGGCTATGGCTACACCTTC
.	.	TRBV5-6	TRBJ2-1	CASSLGGGSSYNEQFF	TGTGCCAGCAGCTTGGGAGGGGGTAGCTCCTACAATGAGCAGTTCTTC
.	.	TRBV19	TRBJ1-1	CASSIRDKAFF	TGTGCCAGTAGTATCCGGGACAAAGCTTTCTTT